These 21 T cell receptor beta chains originate from one sample sequenced in a study of blood T cell repertoires in COVID-19. Here immunoSEQ multiplex PCR was the method, and the copy in TCRdb shows in-frame clones only, minus some. Counted here are approximately 270,000 clones, approximately 90% occurring once; the ten biggest clones make up around 0.84%. The sample consisted of peripheral blood. The receptor source for this set is a man younger than 40 with acute or convalescent COVID-19.

J is TRBJ1-1 and V is TRBV30, with D hard to call. Germline V CDR1 and CDR2: GTSNPN, SVGIG (reference sequence). The CDR3 is 12 residues long. V gave up 3 bases and J gave up 11 bases, with 16 bases separating them. CDR3 sequence reads: CAWSLPQGGAFF. The CDR3 DNA is TGTGCCTGGAGCCTACCCCAAGGAGGGGCTTTCTTT. Based on the CDR3 plus reference TRBV30 and TRBJ1-1, the full variable domain is SQTIHQWPATLVQPVGSPLSLECTVEGTSNPNLYWYRQAAGRGLQLLFYSVGIGQISSEVPQNLSASRPQDRQFILSSKKLLLSDSGFYLCAWSLPQGGAFFGQGTRLTVV.

This rearrangement joins TRBV9 to TRBJ1-5; 7 nucleotides line up with TRBD1. This CDR3 is built from 14 residues. CDR1 and CDR2 from the germline V gene are SGDLS and YYNGEE. Trimming removed 3 bases from V and 3 bases from J; junction bases left unmatched: 3. The CDR3 sequence: CASSEGQFNQPQHF. The DNA of the CDR3 is TGTGCCAGCAGCGAGGGACAGTTCAATCAGCCCCAGCATTTT.

This chain links TRBV27 with TRBJ2-7; D gene unclear. The CDR3 is 11 residues long. Trimming took 5 bases from V and 3 from J, leaving 5 bases between them. The germline V gene has CDR1 MNHEY and CDR2 SMNVEV (reference sequence). Here the CDR3 DNA reads TGTGCCAGCAGTCTAGGCTACGAGCAGTACTTC. It codes for CASSLGYEQYF.

V is TRBV20-1 and J is TRBJ1-5, with unresolved D. CDR3 size: 11 residues. The V gene lost 0 bases and the J gene lost 11 bases, with 8 bases spanning the gap. Germline V CDR1 and CDR2: DFQATT, SNEGSKA (reference sequence). The CDR3 sequence is CSAREAAAQHF. CDR3 DNA: TGCAGTGCTAGAGAGGCGGCCGCCCAGCATTTT.

V gene TRBV4-1 combines with J gene TRBJ1-2; 8 bases align to TRBD1. This CDR3 has 16 amino acids. The germline V gene has CDR1 MGHRA and CDR2 YSYEKL. J was trimmed by 4 bases and V by 3 bases; bases with no gene match: 10. Written as DNA, the CDR3 is TGCGCCAGCAGCCATGACCCAGGGGGCTCGGGCTATGGCTACACCTTC. Translation: CASSHDPGGSGYGYTF.

The chain uses TRBV7-3 and TRBJ2-5; a possible D gene is TRBD2 (6 bases). V was pared by 5 bases and J by 5 bases, with 12 bases between. The CDR3 sequence is 13 residues long. CDR1 SGHTA and CDR2 FQGTGA come from the germline V gene. In nucleotides, the CDR3 is TGTGCCAGCAGCCTTGGGGGGAAGGAGACCCAGTACTTC. This translates into CASSLGGKETQYF.

The chain recombines TRBV28 with TRBJ2-1, with 8 bases matching TRBD2. Trimming took 1 base from V and 2 from J; bases not matched to a gene: 7. CDR3 length: 17 residues. CDR1 and CDR2 from the germline V gene are MDHEN and SYDVKM. The CDR3 coding sequence is TGTGCCAGCAGTTTATTTACTAGCGGACCCACCTACAATGAGCAGTTCTTC. It codes for CASSLFTSGPTYNEQFF.

The V call is TRBV11-2, the J call TRBJ2-2; D may be TRBD2 (6 bases). CDR3 length: 15 residues. V was shortened by 5 bases and J by 4 bases, with 14 bases between the two germline ends. Germline V CDR1 and CDR2: SGHAT, FQNNGV. The CDR3 loop reads CASSKRAGPTGELFF. The CDR3 region has the DNA TGTGCCAGCAGCAAAAGGGCGGGGCCCACCGGGGAGCTGTTTTTT.

V gene TRBV11-2 combines with J gene TRBJ2-3, with 9 bases lining up with TRBD2. CDR3 length equals 16 residues. The germline V gene encodes CDR1 SGHAT and CDR2 FQNNGV. Unmatched junction bases numbered 11, after V lost 4 bases and J lost 6 bases. The CDR3 protein is CASSSRGGGAPDTQYF. The CDR3 DNA is TGTGCCAGCAGCTCGCGGGGCGGGGGGGCCCCGGATACGCAGTATTTT.

The chain carries TRBV28 and TRBJ2-7, with 10 bases that match TRBD2. Germline V gene data show CDR1 as MDHEN and CDR2 as SYDVKM. The CDR3 loop spans 15 amino acids. V lost 6 bases, J lost 3 bases, and 8 bases stayed unmatched. CDR3 in DNA: TGTGCCAGCAGACTCAGCGGGAGGGCCGGCTACGAGCAGTACTTC. It encodes CASRLSGRAGYEQYF.

This clone was detected ten times or more. V usage is TRBV11-2 and J usage is TRBJ2-3, with 9 nucleotides matching TRBD1. CDR3 length: 15 amino acids. In germline, CDR1 is SGHAT, CDR2 FQNNGV. Losses at the gene ends were 5 bases for V and 6 bases for J; bases not matched to a gene: 9. CDR3 sequence: CASSTYRGRADTQYF. CDR3 sequence (DNA): TGTGCCAGCAGCACGTACAGGGGGCGCGCGGATACGCAGTATTTT.

The genes are TRBV28 and TRBJ1-4, with 7 bases identical to TRBD1. Trimming took 7 bases from V and 6 from J; bases not matched to a gene: 5. CDR1 and CDR2 from the germline V gene are MDHEN and SYDVKM. The CDR3 runs to 13 residues. This CDR3 reads CASTYRGDEKLFF. CDR3 nucleotide sequence: TGTGCCAGCACGTACAGGGGTGATGAAAAACTGTTTTTT.

This chain joins TRBV6-2 or TRBV6-3 and TRBJ2-3; perhaps TRBD2 as D (6 bases). The CDR3 consists of 15 residues. Per germline, CDR1 MNHEY and CDR2 SVGEGT. Trimming stripped 4 bases from V and 2 bases from J, with 13 bases between. The chain's CDR3 is CASSSPGEYTDTQYF. CDR3 bases: TGTGCCAGCAGTTCTCCGGGGGAGTACACAGATACGCAGTATTTT.

V is TRBV27 and J is TRBJ1-1; D unresolved. V lost 3 bases and J 3 bases, leaving 11 bases between the germline ends. Looked up from germline, CDR1 is MNHEY and CDR2 is SMNVEV (reference sequence). The CDR3 has 14 residues. The CDR3 nucleotides read TGTGCCAGCAGTTTTGTGGCATCCTACACTGAAGCTTTCTTT. Translating gives CASSFVASYTEAFF.

This rearrangement joins TRBV28 to TRBJ1-1; a weak D match, TRBD1 (6 bases). The V gene lost 5 bases and the J gene lost 7 bases, with 14 bases spanning the gap. The CDR3 runs 13 residues. Germline assignment: CDR1 MDHEN and CDR2 SYDVKM. The CDR3 here is CASSADSYNEAFF. The DNA for the CDR3 is TGTGCCAGCAGTGCGGACAGCTACAATGAAGCTTTCTTT.

V and J are TRBV5-1 and TRBJ2-3; TRBD2 matches 11 bases. The CDR3 totals 16 residues. J was trimmed by 2 bases and V by 5 bases; bases with no gene match: 7. From germline, CDR1 is SGHRS and CDR2 YFSETQ. The CDR3 sequence is CASRLTSGAVTDTQYF. The CDR3 region has the DNA TGCGCCAGCAGGTTGACTAGCGGGGCGGTCACAGATACGCAGTATTTT.

The J gene is TRBJ1-4, the V gene TRBV19; D call uncertain. CDR3 length: 15 amino acids. The V gene's germline CDR1 is LNHDA and CDR2 SQIVND (reference sequence). V was clipped by 5 bases and J by 0 bases, with 10 bases between them. This chain's CDR3 is CASSSHGATNEKLFF. CDR3 in DNA: TGTGCCAGTAGTTCCCACGGTGCAACTAATGAAAAACTGTTTTTT.

DNA of the CDR3: TGTGCCAGCAGTTTATGGGGGGGTCTGAACACTGAAGCTTTCTTT. Protein product: CASSLWGGLNTEAFF. The V call is TRBV28, the J call TRBJ1-1; D possibly corresponds to TRBD1 (5 bases). Deletions cut 0 bases from V and 0 bases from J, with 8 bases between. From germline, CDR1 is MDHEN and CDR2 SYDVKM. The CDR3 totals 15 residues.

The rearrangement joins TRBV27 to TRBJ2-7; possibly TRBD1 for D (6 bases). The V and J ends lost 6 bases and 6 bases respectively, with 12 bases between them. CDR1 is MNHEY, CDR2 SMNVEV, per germline (reference sequence). CDR3 length: 12 residues. The CDR3 DNA reads TGTGCCAGCAGCCAGACAGGTCGCGAGCAGTACTTC. Translation: CASSQTGREQYF.

The chain combines TRBV5-4 with TRBJ2-5; TRBD1 is a possible D gene (6 bases). This CDR3 contains 17 residues. V lost 4 bases to trimming and J lost 1 base, with 20 bases between them. Germline V lookup: CDR1 SGHNT, CDR2 YYREEE (reference sequence). Here the CDR3 reads CASSPGAVRTGQETQYF. The CDR3, as DNA: TGTGCCAGCAGCCCAGGGGCAGTCCGGACGGGCCAAGAGACCCAGTACTTC.

V is TRBV6-5 and J is TRBJ2-7, with 12 bases lining up with TRBD2. The V and J ends lost 3 bases and 5 bases, in that order; junction bases with no gene match: 5. CDR3 length: 15 residues. Germline V gives CDR1 MNHEY, CDR2 SVGAGI. The CDR3 region is CASSYRTSGRNEQYF. CDR3 bases: TGTGCCAGCAGTTATAGAACTAGCGGGAGGAACGAGCAGTACTTC.